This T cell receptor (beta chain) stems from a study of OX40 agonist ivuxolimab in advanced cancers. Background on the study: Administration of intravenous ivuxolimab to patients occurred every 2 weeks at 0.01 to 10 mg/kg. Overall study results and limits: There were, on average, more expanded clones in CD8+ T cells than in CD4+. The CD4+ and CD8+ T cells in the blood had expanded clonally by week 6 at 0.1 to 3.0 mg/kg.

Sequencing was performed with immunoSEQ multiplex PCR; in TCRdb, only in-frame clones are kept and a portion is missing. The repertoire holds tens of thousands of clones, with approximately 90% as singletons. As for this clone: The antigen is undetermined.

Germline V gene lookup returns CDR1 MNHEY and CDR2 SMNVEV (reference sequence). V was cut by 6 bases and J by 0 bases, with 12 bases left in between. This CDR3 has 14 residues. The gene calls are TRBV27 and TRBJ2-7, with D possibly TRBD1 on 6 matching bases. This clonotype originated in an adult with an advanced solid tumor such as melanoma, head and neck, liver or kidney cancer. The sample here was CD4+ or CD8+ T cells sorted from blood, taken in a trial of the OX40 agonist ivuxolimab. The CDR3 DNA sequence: TGTGCCAGCAGGGAAAGGGGGTTCTCCTACGAGCAGTACTTC. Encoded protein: CASRERGFSYEQYF.